This TCR beta chain was obtained from a study of T cell responses to AZD1222 COVID-19 vaccine. Study results and limitations: Within unmutated variant regions lay the reported targets of nearly half of spike-specific TCRs. Among the donors, most were white British and more were female, and clonal diversity was possibly underestimated. Increased Spike-specific TCR breadth and depth were observed after two AZD1222 doses. Sampled repertoires all dated from after the peak T cell response.

As concerns this clone: The target antigen is unknown.

CDR1 and CDR2 from the germline V gene are MDHEN and SYDVKM. Between the trimmed V and J ends, which lost 4 bases and 11 bases, there was a span of 11 bases. This CDR3 is built from 11 residues. The repertoire was sequenced with immunoSEQ multiplex PCR; TCRdb's copy has only in-frame clones and lacks some. Of under 150,000 clones detected, 85% to 95% appear once; the ten largest clones hold 9.3%. The source is an adult who received the AZD1222 COVID-19 vaccine. This rearrangement joins TRBV28 to TRBJ1-1; D is uncertain. The source was peripheral blood, collected 28 days after the second AZD1222 dose. The CDR3 DNA sequence: TGTGCCAGCAGTTCGGATTTGCGGGCTTTCTTT. This sequence encodes CASSSDLRAFF.